This TCR beta chain was sequenced for a study of control samples from healthy donors and cancer patients. TCRdb's table, derived via immunoSEQ multiplex PCR, lists solely in-frame clones and lacks some. Of under 450,000 clones in the sample, 80% to 95% are singletons; the top ten hold around 6.5%. The CDR3 sequence is 15 residues long. V lost 0 bases and J lost 0, with 8 bases in between. Germline lookup yields CDR1 SGHDT and CDR2 YYEEEE. Sequences were obtained from PBMCs. The TCR comes from a man aged 35 to 55 with head and neck cancer. The chain is built from TRBV5-6 and TRBJ2-3; a weak D match, TRBD2 (5 bases). The chain's CDR3 is CASSLVPGSTDTQYF. CDR3 nucleotide sequence: TGTGCCAGCAGCTTGGTTCCGGGGAGCACAGATACGCAGTATTTT.